This T cell receptor (beta chain) derives from a study of long-term antiretroviral therapy in people with HIV. Germline lookup yields CDR1 SGHDT and CDR2 YYEEEE. The CDR3 covers 16 residues. Trimming at V came to 4 bases and at J to 4 bases, leaving 13 bases not matched to a gene. Run at survey level, the immunoSEQ assay was version v3.0. The assay was immunoSEQ multiplex PCR, and TCRdb's table has in-frame clones only and misses some. The sample consists of 20,000 to 25,000 clones, more than 85% of them appearing once. The clonotype comes from a woman in her forties or fifties with HIV. This chain joins TRBV5-6 and TRBJ1-2; 7 positions agree with TRBD1. The sequences come from unsorted PBMCs, collected 4.4 years after starting antiretroviral therapy. CDR3 residues: CASSTGTDQPVYGYTF. The CDR3 nucleotides are TGTGCCAGCAGCACAGGGACAGACCAACCAGTCTATGGCTACACCTTC.